This TCR beta chain comes out of a study of identical twins. Regarding the study as a whole: Abundant cord blood beta clonotypes carried fewer insertions; memory repertoires showed none.

Template switching created a universal primer site, and the cDNA included unique molecular identifiers. TCRdb analysed the 5' RACE reads with MiXCR anew, one entry per CDR3 protein. The profile shows 400,000 to 500,000 distinct CDR3 sequences, around a sixth of them singletons. The CDR3 runs 14 residues. Per germline, CDR1 ENHRY and CDR2 SYGVKD. V trimming: 10 bases; J trimming: 4 bases; junction bases outside the gene matches: 10. This clonotype occurred a few times. Its antigen is still unknown. Material: naive T cells sorted from blood. V is TRBV10-3 and J is TRBJ2-1, with 7 bases matching TRBD1. This sequence was found in a man aged 45 to 65 in good health. The CDR3 DNA reads TGTGCCAACCACCACAGGGGCAGGTACAATGAGCAGTTCTTC. As protein: CANHHRGRYNEQFF.